This T cell receptor beta chain was sequenced during a study of spatial heterogeneity in lung cancer. In the study overall: Sequencing consistently turned up more beta-chain sequences than alpha-chain sequences.

This clonotype turned up a few times. Its target is unknown. Notes on the study in general: More often at tumor resection than at routine follow-up, ubiquitous expanded tumor TCRs were detected in the blood.

CDR3 length: 19 residues. With V trimmed by 5 bases and J by 0 bases, 12 bases remained unmatched. CDR1 is SGHAT and CDR2 is FQNNGV in the germline V gene. Each TCR cDNA molecule bore a unique molecular identifier. One entry per CDR3 protein results from TCRdb running MiXCR on the 5' RACE reads. Of approximately 39,000 distinct CDR3 sequences listed, around 5.8% are singletons. Time point in this sample: sample taken at primary tumor resection. The sequenced material consisted of unsorted whole RNA from tumor, nontumor lung or frozen PBMC. About 73 TRACERx patients with early, untreated non-small cell lung cancer donated samples.

The rearrangement joins TRBV11-2 to TRBJ2-6; 8 nucleotides agree with TRBD2. The specimen comprised PBMCs, sampled at surgery. The sequence derives from a male donor with early-stage non-small cell lung cancer. The CDR3 coding sequence is TGTGCCAGCAGCACGGCCCCGGCGGGGGGCAACTCTGGGGCCAACGTCCTGACTTTC. It is translated as CASSTAPAGGNSGANVLTF.